Included here is one TCR beta chain sequence, with context. As handled by the study authors: Reference gene primer amplification gave estimated nucleated cell counts. Profiling relied on immunoSEQ multiplex PCR, and the TCRdb table lists in-frame clones only, not all of them. The V and J calls and clone size are taken from that table; D and trimming were inferred from the DNA. Here the sample spans a few hundred thousand clones, 87% being singletons. The sample is drawn from a study of blood T cell repertoires in COVID-19. This TCR was recovered from a man aged 30 to 39 in a cohort exposed to, infected with or recovered from COVID-19 (not recorded which). Sequencing used PBMCs or T cells enriched from blood (not recorded which).

CDR3 DNA: TGTGCCAGCAGTGAAAACAGGGACGAAAACACCATATATTTT. As protein: CASSENRDENTIYF. The chain is built from TRBV2 and TRBJ1-3; D might be TRBD1 (6 bases). Germline lookup yields CDR1 SNHLY and CDR2 FYNNEI. The CDR3 runs 14 residues. V lost 2 bases to trimming and J lost 6 bases, with 11 bases between them.